This T cell receptor beta chain was recorded in a study of blood T cells in healthy people across ages. The length of the CDR3 is 17 residues. V gave up 5 bases and J gave up 3 bases; unmatched junction bases: 10. CDR1 is LNHDA and CDR2 is SQIVND in the germline V gene (reference sequence). With a J-beta primer mix and a sample-barcoded 5' primer, a second PCR ran roughly 6 to 11 cycles. Each cDNA molecule was tagged by a template-switch adaptor with 12 random nucleotides. TCRdb reprocessed the 5' RACE reads with MiXCR, giving one entry per CDR3 protein. The top ten clones hold under 65% of a sample with a few hundred thousand distinct CDR3 sequences, 45% to 60% of them seen once.

This TCR came from a man aged 55-75 years in good health. Sample: blood. This rearrangement joins TRBV19 to TRBJ2-3, with 11 bases identical to TRBD2. The CDR3, as DNA: TGTGCCAGTAGTGGAATCACTAGCGGGAGATCTACAGATACGCAGTATTTT. Its protein is CASSGITSGRSTDTQYF.